The 32 T cell receptor beta chains below all came from one sample that was sequenced in a study of T cell changes during pregnancy in multiple sclerosis. Here immunoSEQ multiplex PCR was the method, and the copy in TCRdb shows in-frame clones only, minus some. The sample consists of roughly 46,000 clones, 90% to 95% of them appearing once. Specimen: CD8+ T cells from peripheral blood mononuclear cells, collected in the first trimester of pregnancy. These receptors were taken from a female donor with multiple sclerosis, enrolled in a pregnancy study.

The chain links TRBV28 to TRBJ2-1; D not certain. The CDR3 contains 14 residues. CDR1 and CDR2 (germline): MDHEN, SYDVKM. Trimming pared 3 bases from V and 0 bases from J, leaving 6 bases between. The CDR3 sequence is CASSFLFSYNEQFF. The CDR3 DNA reads as TGTGCCAGCAGTTTTCTTTTCTCCTACAATGAGCAGTTCTTC.

V usage is TRBV27 and J usage is TRBJ1-1; D might be TRBD1 (5 bases). CDR1 and CDR2 (germline): MNHEY, SMNVEV (reference sequence). Trimming took off 3 bases at V and 1 base at J, with 15 bases between the two ends. The CDR3 contains 16 residues. CDR3 loop: CASSFTRDLRNTEAFF. DNA of the CDR3: TGTGCCAGCAGTTTCACAAGGGACTTGCGGAACACTGAAGCTTTCTTT.

The chain is built from TRBV2 and TRBJ2-1, with 11 bases that match TRBD2. Germline V lookup: CDR1 SNHLY, CDR2 FYNNEI. J was trimmed by 3 bases and V by 6 bases; bases with no gene match: 7. The CDR3 has 16 residues. The CDR3 DNA is TGTGCCAGCAGACCCTCTAGCGGGGGGATCTACAATGAGCAGTTCTTC. Encoded protein: CASRPSSGGIYNEQFF.

This chain links TRBV5-4 with TRBJ1-1; a possible D gene is TRBD1 (6 bases). Germline values: CDR1 SGHNT, CDR2 YYREEE (reference sequence). V was shortened by 0 bases and J by 6 bases, with 15 bases between the two germline ends. The CDR3 spans 15 residues. The CDR3 DNA follows: TGTGCCAGCAGCTTGGCCGGGGGGGCCTTGGCTGAAGCTTTCTTT. Protein: CASSLAGGALAEAFF.

The gene calls are TRBV6-1 and TRBJ2-2; 8 nucleotides match TRBD2. The CDR3 spans 18 residues. Germline lookup yields CDR1 MNHNS and CDR2 SASEGT. Unmatched junction bases numbered 15, after V lost 4 bases and J lost 5 bases. This CDR3 reads CASSALGVAGIGTGELFF. Here the CDR3 DNA reads TGTGCCAGCAGTGCCCTTGGAGTAGCGGGAATTGGGACCGGGGAGCTGTTTTTT.

The rearrangement links TRBV9 to TRBJ2-3, with 7 bases that match TRBD1. Unmatched junction bases numbered 4, after V lost 1 base and J lost 2 bases. Germline CDR1 SGDLS, CDR2 YYNGEE. This CDR3 is 15 amino acids long. The CDR3 loop reads CASSVQGVITDTQYF. CDR3 nucleotides: TGTGCCAGCAGCGTACAGGGGGTTATCACAGATACGCAGTATTTT.

The chain combines TRBV5-4 with TRBJ1-2; the match to TRBD1 covers 7 bases. Germline V gene sequence: CDR1 SGHNT, CDR2 YYREEE (reference sequence). This CDR3 is 14 amino acids long. Trimming removed 5 bases from V and 6 bases from J; junction bases left unmatched: 10. The CDR3 nucleotides are TGTGCCAGCAGGACGACAGGGTGGTCGGATGGCTACACCTTC. Translating gives CASRTTGWSDGYTF.

The V and J genes are TRBV6-1 and TRBJ2-3; TRBD2 aligns across 12 bases. CDR3 length: 18 residues. V lost 0 bases and J lost 4; bases outside the gene matches: 8. The germline V gene has CDR1 MNHNS and CDR2 SASEGT. The CDR3 region is CASSEASKGLAGPDTQYF. CDR3 nucleotides: TGTGCCAGCAGTGAAGCATCCAAGGGACTAGCGGGTCCAGATACGCAGTATTTT.

The gene calls are TRBV27 and TRBJ2-1; maybe TRBD2 (6 bases). This CDR3 spans 12 amino acids. Germline V lookup: CDR1 MNHEY, CDR2 SMNVEV (reference sequence). V was pared by 6 bases and J by 8 bases, with 11 bases between. CDR3 residues: CASRVGGDEQFF. The CDR3 DNA reads as TGTGCCAGCAGGGTGGGAGGAGATGAGCAGTTCTTC.

The rearrangement links TRBV6-8 to TRBJ2-7, with D hard to call. The CDR3 totals 14 residues. With 5 bases removed from V and 3 bases from J, the gap between germline ends came to 14 bases. From germline, CDR1 is MNHGY and CDR2 SAAAGT. The CDR3 nucleotides are TGTGCCAGCAGTATCCGAGAGGTCGGCTACGAGCAGTACTTC. Its translation is CASSIREVGYEQYF.

The J gene is TRBJ1-1, the V gene TRBV6-1; D ambiguous. The germline V and J ends were trimmed by 6 bases and 3 bases, with 11 bases remaining between them. Germline V gene lookup returns CDR1 MNHNS and CDR2 SASEGT. The CDR3 has 13 residues. The CDR3 DNA follows: TGTGCCAGCAGCGCGGGAGAGTACACTGAAGCTTTCTTT. It encodes CASSAGEYTEAFF.

The chain combines TRBV19 with TRBJ1-1; no firm D call. V lost 5 bases, J lost 0 bases, and 7 bases lay in between. This CDR3 has 13 residues. From germline, CDR1 is LNHDA and CDR2 SQIVND (reference sequence). DNA of the CDR3: TGTGCCAGTAGTTACAGCCTGAACACTGAAGCTTTCTTT. Translating gives CASSYSLNTEAFF.

J is TRBJ1-1 and V is TRBV11-3; tentative D call: TRBD1 (5 bases). The CDR3 length is 14 residues. V shed 3 bases and J shed 6 bases, with 14 bases lying between them. The germline CDR1 and CDR2 sequences are SGHNT and YENEEA. CDR3 in DNA: TGTGCCAGCAGCTTGGGGGGGTACGGGTCTGAAGCTTTCTTT. This sequence encodes CASSLGGYGSEAFF.

The chain has TRBV27 and TRBJ2-1, with TRBD2 as a possible D gene (5 bases). The germline V and J ends were trimmed by 11 bases and 2 bases, with 13 bases remaining between them. CDR1 and CDR2 from the germline V gene are MNHEY and SMNVEV (reference sequence). This CDR3 has 13 residues. CDR3 in DNA: TGTGCCTGCGGAGGAGCCACCTACAATGAGCAGTTCTTC. Encoded protein: CACGGATYNEQFF.

The chain recombines TRBV6-6 with TRBJ2-7; D may be TRBD1 (5 bases). CDR3 length: 14 amino acids. Per germline, CDR1 MNHNY and CDR2 SVGAGI (reference sequence). V was pared by 2 bases and J by 5 bases, with 13 bases between. The CDR3 coding sequence is TGTGCCAGCAGTTACGTCAGAACAGGCAACGAGCAGTACTTC. Translated, it gives CASSYVRTGNEQYF.

The chain recombines TRBV7-9 with TRBJ2-7; possible D gene TRBD2, 5 bases. Germline CDR1 reads SEHNR; CDR2 reads FQNEAQ (reference sequence). V shed 7 bases and J shed 0 bases, with 13 bases lying between them. The CDR3 contains 14 residues. The CDR3 sequence is CASTPPGSSYEQYF. As DNA, the CDR3 is TGTGCCAGCACCCCGCCGGGGAGCTCCTACGAGCAGTACTTC. Full variable domain (missing parts from reference TRBV7-9 and TRBJ2-7): DTGVSQNPRHKITKRGQNVTFRCDPISEHNRLYWYRQTLGQGPEFLTYFQNEAQLEKSRLLSDRFSAERPKGSFSTLEIQRTEQGDSAMYLCASTPPGSSYEQYFGPGTRLTVT.

V and J are TRBV4-1 and TRBJ1-1, with D perhaps TRBD1 (5 bases). This CDR3 is built from 15 residues. V lost 4 bases and J 1 base, leaving 13 bases between the germline ends. Per the germline V gene, CDR1 is MGHRA and CDR2 is YSYEKL. The CDR3 DNA reads TGCGCCAGCAGCCGAACCGACAGAGAGAACACTGAAGCTTTCTTT. Its protein product is CASSRTDRENTEAFF.

The chain uses TRBV27 and TRBJ1-1, with D unclear. The CDR3 spans 13 residues. Trimming cost V 5 bases and J 4 bases, with 11 bases left between them. Germline V gene sequence: CDR1 MNHEY, CDR2 SMNVEV (reference sequence). CDR3 sequence: CASSVDIGTEAFF. The CDR3 DNA sequence: TGTGCCAGCAGTGTTGACATTGGCACTGAAGCTTTCTTT.

J is TRBJ1-5 and V is TRBV21-1; the D call of TRBD1 is as the table states it, not checked on the DNA. TRBV21-1 is a pseudogene segment. The CDR3 runs to 18 residues. CDR3 bases: TGTGCCAGCAGCATCCTGGGTGGACGTACAGGGGTCGGACAGCCCCAGCATTTT. It encodes CASSILGGRTGVGQPQHF.

This chain joins TRBV7-9 and TRBJ2-2; 9 bases fit TRBD2. Per germline, CDR1 SEHNR and CDR2 FQNEAQ (reference sequence). This CDR3 spans 15 amino acids. Trimming removed 6 bases from V and 6 bases from J; junction bases left unmatched: 8. In DNA form, the CDR3 reads TGTGCCAGCAGGACCCCGGGACTAGCTTCCGGGGAGCTGTTTTTT. Translating gives CASRTPGLASGELFF.

This clone was counted a single time. The chain joins TRBV18 to TRBJ2-5; weak D call: TRBD2 (5 bases). There are 14 residues in the CDR3. Trimming left V 6 bases short and J 4 bases short, with 15 bases between. Germline V CDR1 and CDR2: KGHSH, LQKENI. Written as DNA, the CDR3 is TGTGCCAGCTCGAGGGATAGCGAGGGAGAGACCCAGTACTTC. It translates to CASSRDSEGETQYF.

The rearrangement joins TRBV9 to TRBJ2-7; D may be TRBD2 (6 bases). V lost 3 bases and J lost 3, with 16 bases in between. Germline CDR1 SGDLS, CDR2 YYNGEE. This CDR3 is 15 amino acids long. CDR3 sequence: CASSAGGWINYEQYF. The CDR3 DNA sequence: TGTGCCAGCAGCGCCGGAGGGTGGATCAACTACGAGCAGTACTTC.

This clone was counted between two and nine times. The chain joins TRBV28 to TRBJ2-1; D unclear. The CDR3 contains 13 residues. CDR1 is MDHEN and CDR2 is SYDVKM in the germline V gene. The V end was cut by 4 bases, the J end by 8 bases, with 12 bases between. The CDR3 DNA reads TGTGCCAGCAGTTCGAGGTATCGTGATGAGCAGTTCTTC. As protein: CASSSRYRDEQFF.

V and J are TRBV27 and TRBJ2-3; D is perhaps TRBD2 (5 bases). Trimming left V 3 bases short and J 2 bases short, with 12 bases between. In germline, CDR1 is MNHEY, CDR2 SMNVEV (reference sequence). The CDR3 loop spans 15 amino acids. This CDR3 is CASSFGGFFTDTQYF. The CDR3 DNA follows: TGTGCCAGCAGTTTCGGCGGGTTCTTCACAGATACGCAGTATTTT.

V usage is TRBV9 and J usage is TRBJ1-2; 7 bases match TRBD1. Germline trimming cut 3 bases from V and 4 bases from J; bases unmatched to any gene: 9. The CDR3 totals 15 residues. CDR1 SGDLS and CDR2 YYNGEE come from the germline V gene. CDR3 DNA sequence: TGTGCCAGCAGCGGGATGGCCGGGACAGCCTATGGCTACACCTTC. It encodes CASSGMAGTAYGYTF. The complete variable domain, with remaining parts taken from reference TRBV9 and TRBJ1-2, reads DSGVTQTPKHLITATGQRVTLRCSPRSGDLSVYWYQQSLDQGLQFLIQYYNGEERAKGNILERFSAQQFPDLHSELNLSSLELGDSALYFCASSGMAGTAYGYTFGSGTRLTVV.

The V call is TRBV7-6, the J call TRBJ2-7; D may be TRBD2 (6 bases). Between the trimmed V and J ends, which lost 1 base and 4 bases, there was a span of 11 bases. The CDR3 totals 14 residues. The germline CDR1 and CDR2 sequences are SGHVS and FNYEAQ. The CDR3 protein is CASSLGWRDYEQYF. The CDR3 DNA is TGTGCCAGCAGCTTAGGGTGGAGGGATTACGAGCAGTACTTC.

V usage is TRBV7-6 and J usage is TRBJ2-2; TRBD2 matches 9 bases. This CDR3 contains 17 residues. Trimming cost V 0 bases and J 0 bases; bases outside gene matches: 2. Germline V gene data show CDR1 as SGHVS and CDR2 as FNYEAQ. DNA for the CDR3: TGTGCCAGCAGCTTAGCTAGCGGGGGAGCGAACACCGGGGAGCTGTTTTTT. Its translation is CASSLASGGANTGELFF.

The J gene is TRBJ2-5, the V gene TRBV2; TRBD1 agrees at 9 bases. TRBJ2-7 matches the DNA end more closely, so the J call is doubtful. Germline-derived CDR1 and CDR2 are SNHLY and FYNNEI. This CDR3 comprises 14 residues. This chain's CDR3 is CASRRGTGSHEQYF. DNA of the CDR3: TGTGCCAGCAGGCGCGGGACAGGGTCACACGAGCAGTACTTC.

The V gene is TRBV2, the J gene TRBJ1-5; 7 bases map to TRBD1. Germline values: CDR1 SNHLY, CDR2 FYNNEI. This CDR3 has 15 residues. Trimming cost V 6 bases and J 0 bases; bases outside gene matches: 5. CDR3 sequence reads: CASSHRGYSNQPQHF. The CDR3 DNA reads as TGTGCCAGCAGCCACAGGGGTTATAGCAATCAGCCCCAGCATTTT.

This chain uses TRBV30 with TRBJ1-1; 7 bases match TRBD1. There are 15 residues in the CDR3. V lost 3 bases to trimming and J lost 3 bases; unmatched junction nucleotides: 10. Germline V gene sequence: CDR1 GTSNPN, CDR2 SVGIG (reference sequence). For the CDR3, the DNA is TGTGCCTGGAGACCGCCCTGGACAGGCGACACTGAAGCTTTCTTT. It codes for CAWRPPWTGDTEAFF.

The chain uses TRBV4-3 and TRBJ1-4; D is ambiguous. The germline gives CDR1 LGHNA, CDR2 YSLEER. The CDR3 totals 15 residues. The V gene lost 3 bases and the J gene lost 6 bases, with 14 bases spanning the gap. DNA for the CDR3: TGCGCCAGCAGCCAGGACCGGGATACTTATGAAAAACTGTTTTTT. Translated: CASSQDRDTYEKLFF.

The chain couples TRBV9 to TRBJ2-7, with 11 nucleotides matching TRBD2. Per germline, CDR1 SGDLS and CDR2 YYNGEE. This CDR3 contains 16 residues. V lost 3 bases, J lost 0 bases, and 5 bases stayed unmatched. For the CDR3, the DNA is TGTGCCAGCAGCGGGCTAGCGGGGGGACCCTCCTACGAGCAGTACTTC. Translating it yields CASSGLAGGPSYEQYF.